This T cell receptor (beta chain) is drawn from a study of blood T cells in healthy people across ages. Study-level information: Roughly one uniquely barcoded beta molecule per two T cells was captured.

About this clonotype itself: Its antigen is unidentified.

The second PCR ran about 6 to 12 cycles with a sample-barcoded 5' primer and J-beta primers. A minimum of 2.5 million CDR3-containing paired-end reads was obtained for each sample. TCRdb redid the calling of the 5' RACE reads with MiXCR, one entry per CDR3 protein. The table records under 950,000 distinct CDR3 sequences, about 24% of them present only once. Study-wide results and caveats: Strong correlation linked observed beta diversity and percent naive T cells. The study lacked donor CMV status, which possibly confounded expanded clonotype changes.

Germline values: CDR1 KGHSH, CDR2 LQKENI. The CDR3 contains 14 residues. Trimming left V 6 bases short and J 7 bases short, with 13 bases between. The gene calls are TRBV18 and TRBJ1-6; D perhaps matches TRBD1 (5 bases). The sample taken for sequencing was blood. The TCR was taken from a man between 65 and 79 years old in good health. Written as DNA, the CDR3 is TGTGCCAGCTCGGTTGACAGCCTCAATTCACCCCTCCACTTT. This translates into CASSVDSLNSPLHF.